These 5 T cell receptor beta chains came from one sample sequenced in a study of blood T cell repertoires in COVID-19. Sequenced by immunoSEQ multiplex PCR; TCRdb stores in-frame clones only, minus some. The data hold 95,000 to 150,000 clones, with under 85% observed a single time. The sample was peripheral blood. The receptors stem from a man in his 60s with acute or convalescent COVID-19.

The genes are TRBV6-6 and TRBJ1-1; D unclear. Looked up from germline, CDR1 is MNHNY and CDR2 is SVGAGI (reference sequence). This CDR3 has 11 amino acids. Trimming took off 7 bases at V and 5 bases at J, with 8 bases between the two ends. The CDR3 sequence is CASTHGTEAFF. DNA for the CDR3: TGTGCCAGCACTCACGGGACTGAAGCTTTCTTT.

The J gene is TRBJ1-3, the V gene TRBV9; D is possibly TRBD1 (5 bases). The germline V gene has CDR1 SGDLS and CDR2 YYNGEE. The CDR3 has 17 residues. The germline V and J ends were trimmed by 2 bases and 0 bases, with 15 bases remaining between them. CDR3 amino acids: CASSVQGSTFSGNTIYF. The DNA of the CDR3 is TGTGCCAGCAGCGTTCAGGGATCAACCTTCTCTGGAAACACCATATATTTT.

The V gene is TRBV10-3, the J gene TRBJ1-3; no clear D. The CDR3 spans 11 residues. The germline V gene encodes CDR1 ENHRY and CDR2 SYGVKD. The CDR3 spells CVLRSGNTIYF. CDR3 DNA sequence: TGTGTCCTGCGCTCTGGAAACACCATATATTTT.

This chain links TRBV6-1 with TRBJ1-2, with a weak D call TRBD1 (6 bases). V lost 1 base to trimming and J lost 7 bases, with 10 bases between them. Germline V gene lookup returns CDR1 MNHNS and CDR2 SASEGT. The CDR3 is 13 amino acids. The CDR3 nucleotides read TGTGCCAGCAGTGAAGATATAGGGGGTGGCTACACCTTC. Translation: CASSEDIGGGYTF.

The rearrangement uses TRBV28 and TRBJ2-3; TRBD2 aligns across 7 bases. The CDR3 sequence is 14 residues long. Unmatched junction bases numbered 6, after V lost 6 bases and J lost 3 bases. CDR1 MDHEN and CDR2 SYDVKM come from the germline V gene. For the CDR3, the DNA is TGTGCCAGCAGCGTAGGGGAGGGGACAGATACGCAGTATTTT. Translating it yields CASSVGEGTDTQYF.